This TCR beta chain was documented in a study of tissue T cells after allogeneic stem cell transplantation. Study-level information: Of the grafts for graft-versus-host disease patients, four were unmodified and three CD34-selected.

The study, taken as a whole, reports: Limitations included a small, clinically heterogeneous cohort and limited sampling depth.

Concerning this clone: Its antigen is still unknown.

The V and J ends lost 1 base and 3 bases respectively, with 6 bases between them. This CDR3 has 13 residues. Germline CDR1 is KGHSH and CDR2 is LQKENI. Using immunoSEQ multiplex PCR, the repertoire was profiled, and TCRdb retains in-frame clones only, with some absent. The sample has around 40,000 clones; roughly 92% are singletons. The sample was blood, taken before transplantation. The clonotype was recovered from a woman between 35 and 70 years old who later had graft-versus-host disease after an allogeneic stem cell transplant. The V and J genes are TRBV18 and TRBJ1-1; D remains ambiguous. CDR3 nucleotides: TGTGCCAGCTCACCACGGACGCACACTGAAGCTTTCTTT. As protein: CASSPRTHTEAFF.